Following are 8 T cell receptor beta chains from one sample sequenced in a study of T cell responses to AZD1222 COVID-19 vaccine. Profiling relied on immunoSEQ multiplex PCR, and the TCRdb table lists in-frame clones only, not all of them. The sample holds about 120,000 clones, 91% seen once. The sample here was peripheral blood, taken on day 0 of AZD1222 vaccination. The receptors originated from an adult in good health.

This chain uses TRBV19 with TRBJ1-3; 7 bases match TRBD1. Germline V gives CDR1 LNHDA, CDR2 SQIVND (reference sequence). J gave up 4 bases and V 9 bases, and 9 bases lay outside the gene matches. This CDR3 has 14 residues. The CDR3 DNA reads TGTGCCAGCAAAACAGGGGCCGGAGGAAACACCATATATTTT. It codes for CASKTGAGGNTIYF.

The rearrangement joins TRBV10-1 to TRBJ1-1; possible D gene TRBD1, 6 bases. The V gene lost 3 bases and the J gene lost 4 bases, with 12 bases spanning the gap. Germline V lookup: CDR1 WNHNN, CDR2 SYGVQD (reference sequence). The length of the CDR3 is 14 residues. The CDR3, as DNA: TGCGCCAGCAGTGAAGGCAGGGGAATCACTGAAGCTTTCTTT. Translated, it gives CASSEGRGITEAFF.

The V call is TRBV6-5, the J call TRBJ1-2, with 9 bases that match TRBD1. Unmatched junction bases numbered 8, after V lost 5 bases and J lost 7 bases. Germline CDR1 MNHEY, CDR2 SVGAGI. This CDR3 is 14 amino acids long. CDR3 sequence: CASSRDREFGGYTF. The CDR3 DNA follows: TGTGCCAGCAGTAGGGACAGGGAGTTTGGTGGCTACACCTTC.

This chain links TRBV6-5 with TRBJ1-5; 8 positions match TRBD1. Germline trimming cut 1 base from V and 6 bases from J; bases unmatched to any gene: 5. There are 15 residues in the CDR3. CDR1 is MNHEY, CDR2 SVGAGI, per germline. The CDR3 loop reads CASSYWTGQGQPQHF. CDR3 coding DNA: TGTGCCAGCAGTTACTGGACAGGGCAGGGTCAGCCCCAGCATTTT.

V usage is TRBV28 and J usage is TRBJ2-7, with D maybe TRBD2 (5 bases). The CDR3 loop spans 17 amino acids. The germline gives CDR1 MDHEN, CDR2 SYDVKM. V lost 2 bases and J 0 bases, leaving 17 bases between the germline ends. The CDR3 loop reads CASSLNRETGSSYEQYF. The DNA for the CDR3 is TGTGCCAGCAGTTTAAATAGGGAGACTGGGTCCTCCTACGAGCAGTACTTC.

With respect to this clone: One junction end disagrees with the germline gene, perhaps due to a read error. V and J are TRBV24-1 and TRBJ2-1; tentatively, D is TRBD1 or TRBD2 (5 bases each). Germline V gene sequence: CDR1 KGHDR, CDR2 SFDVKD. This CDR3 has 12 residues. CDR3 sequence: CATSTTRDRWVF. In DNA, the CDR3 is TGTGCCACCAGTACTACGAGGGACCGGTGGGTCTTC.

This rearrangement joins TRBV6-1 to TRBJ1-2, with D perhaps TRBD1 (5 bases). V lost 3 bases and J 8 bases, leaving 16 bases between the germline ends. CDR3 length equals 14 residues. Germline CDR1 is MNHNS and CDR2 is SASEGT. The CDR3 DNA reads TGTGCCAGCAGTGAGGCAGGGTCAAGGGGCGGCTACACCTTC. Translated: CASSEAGSRGGYTF.

In DNA, the CDR3 is TGTGCCAGCAGTTACTCGGACAGATCCCAAGAGACCCAGTACTTC. Its protein product is CASSYSDRSQETQYF. V gene TRBV6-5 combines with J gene TRBJ2-5; a possible D gene is TRBD1 (6 bases). The CDR3 length is 15 residues. Germline values: CDR1 MNHEY, CDR2 SVGAGI. Trimming pared 0 bases from V and 1 base from J, leaving 9 bases between.